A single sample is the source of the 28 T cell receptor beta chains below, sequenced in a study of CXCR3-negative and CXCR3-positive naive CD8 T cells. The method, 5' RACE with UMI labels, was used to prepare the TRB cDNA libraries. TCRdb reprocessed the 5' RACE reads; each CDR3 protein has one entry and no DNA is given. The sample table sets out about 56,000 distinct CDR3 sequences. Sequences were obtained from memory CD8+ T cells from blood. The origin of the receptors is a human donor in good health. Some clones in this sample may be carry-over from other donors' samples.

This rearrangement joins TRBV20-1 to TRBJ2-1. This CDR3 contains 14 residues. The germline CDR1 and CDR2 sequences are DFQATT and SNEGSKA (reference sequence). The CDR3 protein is CSAIFGVSLWEQFF.

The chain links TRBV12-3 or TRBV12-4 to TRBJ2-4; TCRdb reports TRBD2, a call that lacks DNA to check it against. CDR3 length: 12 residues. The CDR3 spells CASTLEGNIQYF.

CDR3 residues: CSARHEDRAIYEQYF. The chain joins TRBV20-1 to TRBJ2-7; TCRdb designates TRBD1, a call that cannot be tested without DNA. The germline gives CDR1 DFQATT, CDR2 SNEGSKA (reference sequence). The CDR3 runs 15 residues.

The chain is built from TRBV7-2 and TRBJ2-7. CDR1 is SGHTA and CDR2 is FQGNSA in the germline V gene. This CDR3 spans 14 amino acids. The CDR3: CASSLVGRPYEQYF.

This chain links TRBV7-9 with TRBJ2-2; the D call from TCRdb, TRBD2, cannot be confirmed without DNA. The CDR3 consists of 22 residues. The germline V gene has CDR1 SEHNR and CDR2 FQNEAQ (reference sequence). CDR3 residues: CASSSSFVGPAIIPPNTGELFF.

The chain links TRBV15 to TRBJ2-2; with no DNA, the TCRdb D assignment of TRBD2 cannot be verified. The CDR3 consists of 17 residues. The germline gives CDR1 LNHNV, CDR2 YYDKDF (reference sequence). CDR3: CATSRDSSGAYTGELFF.

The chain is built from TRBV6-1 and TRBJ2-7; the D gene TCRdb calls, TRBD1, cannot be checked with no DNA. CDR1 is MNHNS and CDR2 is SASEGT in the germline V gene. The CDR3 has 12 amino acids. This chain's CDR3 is CASTPPSYEQYF.

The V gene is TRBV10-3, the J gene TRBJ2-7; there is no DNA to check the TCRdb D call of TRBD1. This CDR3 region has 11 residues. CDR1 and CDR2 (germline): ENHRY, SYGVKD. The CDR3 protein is CAITQGAEQYF.

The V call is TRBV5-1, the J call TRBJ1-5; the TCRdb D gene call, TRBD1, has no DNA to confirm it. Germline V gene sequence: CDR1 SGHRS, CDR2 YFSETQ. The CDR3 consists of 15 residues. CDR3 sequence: CASSLGDRGLQPQHF.

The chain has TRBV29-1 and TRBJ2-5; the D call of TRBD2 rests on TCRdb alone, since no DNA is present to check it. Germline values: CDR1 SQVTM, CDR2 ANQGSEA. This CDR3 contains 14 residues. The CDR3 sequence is CSVDGRDVGETQYF.

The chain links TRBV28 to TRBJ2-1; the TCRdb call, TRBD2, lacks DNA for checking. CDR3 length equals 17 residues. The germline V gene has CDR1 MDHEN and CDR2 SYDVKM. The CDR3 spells CASSFLVREGTDNEQFF.

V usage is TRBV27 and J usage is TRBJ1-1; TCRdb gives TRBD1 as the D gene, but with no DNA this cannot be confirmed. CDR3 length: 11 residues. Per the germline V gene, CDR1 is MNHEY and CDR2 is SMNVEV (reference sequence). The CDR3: CASYGGTEAFF.

The CDR3 is CASSQDPTGELFF. V usage is TRBV6-4 and J usage is TRBJ2-2. The germline CDR1 and CDR2 sequences are MRHNA and SNTAGT. The CDR3 length is 13 residues.

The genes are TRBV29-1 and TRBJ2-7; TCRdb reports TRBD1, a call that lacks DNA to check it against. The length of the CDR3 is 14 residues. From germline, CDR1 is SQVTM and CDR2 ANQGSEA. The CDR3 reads CSVAGGAYVYEQYF.

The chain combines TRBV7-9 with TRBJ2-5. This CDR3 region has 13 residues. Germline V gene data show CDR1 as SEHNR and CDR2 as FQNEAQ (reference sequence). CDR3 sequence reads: CASSPEDRETQYF.

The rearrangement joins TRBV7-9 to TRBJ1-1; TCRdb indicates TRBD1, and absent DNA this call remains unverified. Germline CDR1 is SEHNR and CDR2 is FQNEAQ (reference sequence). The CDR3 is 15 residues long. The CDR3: CASRNLDAGDTEAFF.

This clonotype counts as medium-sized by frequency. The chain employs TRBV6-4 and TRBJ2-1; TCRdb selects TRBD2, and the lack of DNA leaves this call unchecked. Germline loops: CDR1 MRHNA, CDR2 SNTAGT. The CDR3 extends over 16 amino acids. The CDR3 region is CASSEASGSPGAEQFF.

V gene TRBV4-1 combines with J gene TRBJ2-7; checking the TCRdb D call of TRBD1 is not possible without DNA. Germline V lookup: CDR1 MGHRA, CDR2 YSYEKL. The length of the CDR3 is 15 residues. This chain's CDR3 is CASSQAGTAAYEQYF.

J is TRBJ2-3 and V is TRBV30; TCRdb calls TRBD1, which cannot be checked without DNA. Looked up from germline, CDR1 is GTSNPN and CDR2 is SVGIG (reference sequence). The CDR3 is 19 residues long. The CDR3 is CAWSVLGQGQGVGTDTQYF.

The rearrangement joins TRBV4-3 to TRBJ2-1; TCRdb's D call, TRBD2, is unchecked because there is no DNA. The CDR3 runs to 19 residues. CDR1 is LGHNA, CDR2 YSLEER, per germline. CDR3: CASSQDRGLAGGPDNEQFF.

This CDR3 reads CASSPGTGIIF. The genes are TRBV6-2 or TRBV6-3 and TRBJ2-1; there is no DNA to check the TCRdb D call of TRBD1. The CDR3 spans 11 residues. Germline-derived CDR1 and CDR2 are MNHEY and SVGEGT.

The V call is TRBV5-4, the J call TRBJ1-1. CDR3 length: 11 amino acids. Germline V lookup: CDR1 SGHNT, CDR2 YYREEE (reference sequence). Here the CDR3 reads CASSRKTEAFF.

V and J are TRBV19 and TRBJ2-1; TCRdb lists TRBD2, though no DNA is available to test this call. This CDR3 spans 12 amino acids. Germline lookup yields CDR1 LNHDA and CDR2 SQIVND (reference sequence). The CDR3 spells CASISGGSEQFF.

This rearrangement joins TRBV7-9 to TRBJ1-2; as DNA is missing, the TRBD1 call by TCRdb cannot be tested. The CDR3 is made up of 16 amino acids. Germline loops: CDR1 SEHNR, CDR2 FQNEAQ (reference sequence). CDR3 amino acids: CASSATTGTAFYGYTF.

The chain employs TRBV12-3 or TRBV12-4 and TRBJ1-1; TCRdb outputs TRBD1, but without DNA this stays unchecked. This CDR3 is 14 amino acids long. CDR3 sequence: CASSFVTDPSRSFF.

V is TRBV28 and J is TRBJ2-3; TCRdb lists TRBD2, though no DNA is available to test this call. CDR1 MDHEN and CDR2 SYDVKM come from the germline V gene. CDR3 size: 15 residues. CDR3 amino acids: CASSTSGRAADTQYF.

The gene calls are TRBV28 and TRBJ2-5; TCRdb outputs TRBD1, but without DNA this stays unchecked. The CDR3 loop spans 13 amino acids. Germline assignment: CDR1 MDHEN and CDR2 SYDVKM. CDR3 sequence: CASSLGTVETQYF. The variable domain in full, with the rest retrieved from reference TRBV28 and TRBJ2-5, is DVKVTQSSRYLVKRTGEKVFLECVQDMDHENMFWYRQDPGLGLRLIYFSYDVKMKEKGDIPEGYSVSREKKERFSLILESASTNQTSMYLCASSLGTVETQYFGPGTRLLVL.

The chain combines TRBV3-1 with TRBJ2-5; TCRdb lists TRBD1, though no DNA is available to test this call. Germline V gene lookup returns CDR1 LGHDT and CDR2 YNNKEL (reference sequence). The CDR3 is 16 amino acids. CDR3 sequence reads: CASSQGARGLQETQYF.